This TCR beta chain was observed in a study of Graves' ophthalmopathy and Graves' hyperthyroidism. Amplifying from RNA transcripts, the study obtained TCR beta CDR3 regions. HTBI primers primed a first-round RT-PCR, and a second-round multiplex PCR followed. In TCRdb, the multiplex PCR reads were re-called with MiXCR into one record per CDR3 protein. Seen here are some 380,000 distinct CDR3 sequences, approximately 15% observed once, and the top ten hold around 6.6%. This clonotype was seen repeatedly, ten times or more. Stable hyperthyroidism was defined by absence of ophthalmopathy within 18 months of follow-up. Certain patients, namely those with other autoimmune diseases, uncontrolled infections, pregnancy or lactation, were excluded. This CDR3 has 14 amino acids. Between the trimmed V and J ends, which lost 0 bases and 1 base, there was a span of 7 bases. Germline V gives CDR1 SGHKS, CDR2 YYEKEE (reference sequence).

The chain has TRBV5-5 and TRBJ1-1; maybe TRBD1 (5 bases). This clonotype originated in a woman younger than 30 with stable Graves' hyperthyroidism. Sequenced input: peripheral blood. The CDR3: CASSLVGQNTEAFF. CDR3 coding DNA: TGTGCCAGCAGCTTGGTCGGACAGAACACTGAAGCTTTCTTT.